The source of this T cell receptor beta chain is a study of monozygotic twins with cystic fibrosis. Regarding the study as a whole: J usage was most co-twin-similar in 8 of 16 pairs, V in 13. Unrelated CF individuals shared fewer identical clonotypes than monozygotic CF twins. No link emerged between shared CDR3 counts and age, concordance or severity. Low clonality (median about 0.0095) suggested a mostly naive repertoire.

Using immunoSEQ multiplex PCR, the repertoire was profiled, and TCRdb retains in-frame clones only, with some absent. The sample consists of around 33,000 clones, 84% of them appearing once. With respect to this clone: Its antigen remains unknown.

V lost 0 bases to trimming and J lost 3 bases; unmatched junction nucleotides: 10. Germline assignment: CDR1 KGHSH and CDR2 LQKENI. The CDR3 is made up of 18 amino acids. Sequenced sample: blood. The rearrangement joins TRBV18 to TRBJ1-2; 10 bases are a match to TRBD1. This TCR was recovered from a girl aged 2 to 9 with cystic fibrosis. The CDR3 here is CASSPPGARTGGYYGYTF. The CDR3 DNA reads as TGTGCCAGCTCACCACCGGGGGCCAGGACAGGGGGATACTATGGCTACACCTTC. Using reference TRBV18 and TRBJ1-2 for the parts outside the CDR3, the full variable domain is NAGVMQNPRHLVRRRGQEARLRCSPMKGHSHVYWYRQLPEEGLKFMVYLQKENIIDESGMPKERFSAEFPKEGPSILRIQQVVRGDSAAYFCASSPPGARTGGYYGYTFGSGTRLTVV.